This record looks at one T cell receptor beta chain sequence and its context. Its antigen is still unknown. TCRdb redid the calling of the 5' RACE reads with MiXCR, one entry per CDR3 protein. The sample shows around 140,000 distinct CDR3 sequences, under 30% of them seen only once. The sample belongs to a study of T-cell memory formation after mild COVID-19. Points from the study as a whole: Clones contracting over day 15 to 85 were CD4/CD8 balanced, with later expanders leaning CD4+.

Trimming removed 1 base at V and 2 bases at J, with 7 bases between. The CDR3 consists of 14 residues. The receptor was derived from an adult woman who had mild COVID-19 (a few samples of this study predate the infection). Cell type and time point are not known. The sample taken for sequencing was PBMCs or a T cell subset sorted from them (not recorded which). The V gene is TRBV12-3 or TRBV12-4, the J gene TRBJ2-3; D is unresolved. The CDR3, as DNA: TGTGCCAGCAGTTTAGACTACCCCACAGATACGCAGTATTTT. Its protein product is CASSLDYPTDTQYF.